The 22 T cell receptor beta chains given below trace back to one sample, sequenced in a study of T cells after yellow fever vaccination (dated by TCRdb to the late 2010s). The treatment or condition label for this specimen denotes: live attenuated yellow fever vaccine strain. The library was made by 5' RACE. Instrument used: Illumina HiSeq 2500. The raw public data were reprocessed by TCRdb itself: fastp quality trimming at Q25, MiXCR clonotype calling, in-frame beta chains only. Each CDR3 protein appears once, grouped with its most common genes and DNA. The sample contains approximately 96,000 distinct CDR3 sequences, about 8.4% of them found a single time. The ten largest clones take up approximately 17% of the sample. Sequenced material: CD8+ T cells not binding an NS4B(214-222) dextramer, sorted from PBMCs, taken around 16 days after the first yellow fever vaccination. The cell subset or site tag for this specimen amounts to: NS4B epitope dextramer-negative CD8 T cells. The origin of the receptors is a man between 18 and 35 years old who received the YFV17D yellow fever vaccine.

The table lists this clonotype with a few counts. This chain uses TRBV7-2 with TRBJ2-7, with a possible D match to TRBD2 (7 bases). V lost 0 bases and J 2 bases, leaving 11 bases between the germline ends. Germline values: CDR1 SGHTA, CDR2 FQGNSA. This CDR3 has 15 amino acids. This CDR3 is CASSLAKGGPYEQYF. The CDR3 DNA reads TGTGCCAGCAGCTTAGCGAAGGGGGGGCCCTACGAGCAGTACTTC.

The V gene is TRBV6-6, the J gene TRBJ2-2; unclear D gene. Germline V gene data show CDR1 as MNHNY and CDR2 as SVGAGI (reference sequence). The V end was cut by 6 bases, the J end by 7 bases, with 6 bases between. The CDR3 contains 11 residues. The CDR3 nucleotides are TGTGCCAGCAGCTCATACGGGGAGCTGTTTTTT. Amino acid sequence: CASSSYGELFF.

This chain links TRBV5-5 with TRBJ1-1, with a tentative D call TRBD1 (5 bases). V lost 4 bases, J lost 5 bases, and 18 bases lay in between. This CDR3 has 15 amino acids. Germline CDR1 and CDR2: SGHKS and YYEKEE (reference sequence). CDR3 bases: TGTGCCAGCAGCCGGGGACGGAGTGAACGAACTGAAGCTTTCTTT. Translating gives CASSRGRSERTEAFF.

The CDR3, as DNA: TGCGCCAGCAGCCAAGCCAGGGGGAATTCACCCCTCCACTTT. Protein product: CASSQARGNSPLHF. The chain couples TRBV4-1 to TRBJ1-6; 7 bases map to TRBD1. This CDR3 is 14 amino acids long. V was clipped by 1 base and J by 7 bases; unmatched bases: 1. Looked up from germline, CDR1 is MGHRA and CDR2 is YSYEKL.

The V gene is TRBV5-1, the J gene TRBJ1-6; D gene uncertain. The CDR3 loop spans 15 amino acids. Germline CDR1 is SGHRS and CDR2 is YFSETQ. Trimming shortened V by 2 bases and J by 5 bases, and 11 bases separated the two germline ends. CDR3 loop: CASSFSQDHNSPLHF. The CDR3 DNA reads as TGCGCCAGCAGCTTTTCCCAGGATCATAATTCACCCCTCCACTTT.

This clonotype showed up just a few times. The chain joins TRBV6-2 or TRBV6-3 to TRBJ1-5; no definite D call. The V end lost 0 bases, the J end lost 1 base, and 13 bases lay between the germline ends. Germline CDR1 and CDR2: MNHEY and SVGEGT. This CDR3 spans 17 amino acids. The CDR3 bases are TGTGCCAGCAGTTACTCCCAGAGGGAATGGAGCAATCAGCCCCAGCATTTT. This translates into CASSYSQREWSNQPQHF.

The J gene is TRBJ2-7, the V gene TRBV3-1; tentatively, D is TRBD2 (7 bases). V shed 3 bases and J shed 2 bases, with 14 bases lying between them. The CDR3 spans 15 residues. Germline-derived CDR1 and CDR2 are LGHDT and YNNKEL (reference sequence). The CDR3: CASSHGGGGPYEQYF. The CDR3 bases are TGTGCCAGCAGCCACGGGGGCGGGGGACCCTACGAGCAGTACTTC.

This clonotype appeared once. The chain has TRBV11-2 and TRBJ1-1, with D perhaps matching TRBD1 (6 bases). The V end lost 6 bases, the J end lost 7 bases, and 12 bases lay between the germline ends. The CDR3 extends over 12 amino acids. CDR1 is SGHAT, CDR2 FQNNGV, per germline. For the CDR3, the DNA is TGTGCCAGCAGGCGGGGGCGGGGTGAAGCTTTCTTT. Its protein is CASRRGRGEAFF.

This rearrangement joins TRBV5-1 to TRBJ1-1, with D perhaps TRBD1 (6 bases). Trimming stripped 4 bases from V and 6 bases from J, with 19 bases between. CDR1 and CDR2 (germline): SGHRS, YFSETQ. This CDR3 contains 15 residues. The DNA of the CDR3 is TGCGCCAGCAGCCCGATACAGGGCGGTTTTCCTGAAGCTTTCTTT. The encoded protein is CASSPIQGGFPEAFF.

CDR3 DNA sequence: TGTGCCAGCGGCGGGAGACAGGGCGACACCTACGAGCAGTACTTC. This sequence encodes CASGGRQGDTYEQYF. The chain combines TRBV7-9 with TRBJ2-7, with D tentatively TRBD1 or TRBD2 (7 bases each). The CDR3 is made up of 15 amino acids. V gave up 8 bases and J gave up 2 bases, with 19 bases separating them. CDR1 and CDR2 from the germline V gene are SEHNR and FQNEAQ (reference sequence).

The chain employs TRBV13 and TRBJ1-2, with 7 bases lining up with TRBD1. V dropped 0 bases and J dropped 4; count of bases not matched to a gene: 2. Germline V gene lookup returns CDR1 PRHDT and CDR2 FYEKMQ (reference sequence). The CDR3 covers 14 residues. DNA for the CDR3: TGTGCCAGCAGCTTAGGAGGGGGCGGCTATGGCTACACCTTC. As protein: CASSLGGGGYGYTF.

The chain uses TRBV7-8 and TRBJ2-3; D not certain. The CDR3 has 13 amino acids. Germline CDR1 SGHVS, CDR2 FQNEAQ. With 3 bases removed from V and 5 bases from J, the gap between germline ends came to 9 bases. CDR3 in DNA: TGTGCCAGCAGCTTGGCCTCGATAGATACGCAGTATTTT. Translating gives CASSLASIDTQYF.

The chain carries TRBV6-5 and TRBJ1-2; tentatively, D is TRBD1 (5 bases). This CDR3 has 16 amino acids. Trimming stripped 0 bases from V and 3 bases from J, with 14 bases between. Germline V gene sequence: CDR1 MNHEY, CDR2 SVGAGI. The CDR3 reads CASSYSKRGRDYGYTF. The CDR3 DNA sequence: TGTGCCAGCAGTTACTCGAAACGGGGCAGGGACTATGGCTACACCTTC.

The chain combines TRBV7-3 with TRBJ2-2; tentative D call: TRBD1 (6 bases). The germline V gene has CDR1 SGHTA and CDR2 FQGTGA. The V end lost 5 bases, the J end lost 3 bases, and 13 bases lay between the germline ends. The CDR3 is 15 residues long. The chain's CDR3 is CASSPGAGYTGELFF. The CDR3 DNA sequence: TGTGCCAGCAGCCCAGGGGCAGGGTACACCGGGGAGCTGTTTTTT.

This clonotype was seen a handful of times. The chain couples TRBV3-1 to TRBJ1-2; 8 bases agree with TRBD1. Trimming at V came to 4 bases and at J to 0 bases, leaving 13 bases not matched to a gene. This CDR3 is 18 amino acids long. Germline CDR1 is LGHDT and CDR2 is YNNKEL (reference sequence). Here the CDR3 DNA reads TGTGCCAGCAGCCGAGGGTCCGGACAGGGAGGGTCTAACTATGGCTACACCTTC. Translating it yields CASSRGSGQGGSNYGYTF.

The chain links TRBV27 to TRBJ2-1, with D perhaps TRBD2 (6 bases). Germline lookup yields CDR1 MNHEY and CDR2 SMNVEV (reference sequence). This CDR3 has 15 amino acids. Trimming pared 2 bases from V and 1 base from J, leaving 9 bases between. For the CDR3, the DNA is TGTGCCAGCAGTTTACTCCGGGGGTCCTACAATGAGCAGTTCTTC. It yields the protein CASSLLRGSYNEQFF.

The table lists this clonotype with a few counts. In DNA form, the CDR3 reads TGTGCCAGTCAAACTAGGACAGGGTTTTACAATGAGCAGTTCTTC. This sequence encodes CASQTRTGFYNEQFF. V usage is TRBV27 and J usage is TRBJ2-1, with 8 bases lining up with TRBD1. The CDR3 length is 15 residues. Germline lookup yields CDR1 MNHEY and CDR2 SMNVEV (reference sequence). V trimming: 9 bases; J trimming: 4 bases; junction bases outside the gene matches: 11.

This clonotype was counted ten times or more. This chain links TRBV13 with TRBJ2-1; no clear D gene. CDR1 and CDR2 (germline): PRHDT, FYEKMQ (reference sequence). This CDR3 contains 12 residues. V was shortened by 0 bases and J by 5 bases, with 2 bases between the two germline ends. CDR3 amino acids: CASSLGDNEQFF. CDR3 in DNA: TGTGCCAGCAGCTTAGGGGACAATGAGCAGTTCTTC.

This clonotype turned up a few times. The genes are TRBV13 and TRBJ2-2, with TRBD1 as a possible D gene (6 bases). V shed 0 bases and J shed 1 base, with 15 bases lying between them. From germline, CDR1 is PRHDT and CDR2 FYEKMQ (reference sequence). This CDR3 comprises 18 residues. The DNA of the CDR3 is TGTGCCAGCAGCTTAGGGGGCGCAGGGGCCATGAACACCGGGGAGCTGTTTTTT. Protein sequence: CASSLGGAGAMNTGELFF.

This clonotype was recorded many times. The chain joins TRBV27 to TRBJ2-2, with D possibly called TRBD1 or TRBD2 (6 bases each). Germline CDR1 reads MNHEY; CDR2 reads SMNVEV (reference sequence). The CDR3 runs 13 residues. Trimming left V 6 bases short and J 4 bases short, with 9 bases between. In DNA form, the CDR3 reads TGTGCCAGCAGACAGGGAGGCACCGGGGAGCTGTTTTTT. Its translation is CASRQGGTGELFF.

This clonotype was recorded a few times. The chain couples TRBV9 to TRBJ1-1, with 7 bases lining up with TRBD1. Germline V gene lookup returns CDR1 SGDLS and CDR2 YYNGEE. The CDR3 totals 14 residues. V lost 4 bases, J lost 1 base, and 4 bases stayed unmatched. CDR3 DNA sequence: TGTGCCAGCAGCCCCTGGACAGGGAACACTGAAGCTTTCTTT. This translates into CASSPWTGNTEAFF.

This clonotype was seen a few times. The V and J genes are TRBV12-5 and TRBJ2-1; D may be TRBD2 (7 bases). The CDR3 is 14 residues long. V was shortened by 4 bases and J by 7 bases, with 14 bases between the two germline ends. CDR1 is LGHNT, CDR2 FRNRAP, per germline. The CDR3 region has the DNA TGTGCTAGTGGTTCCCCCCGGGGGGCGAATGAGCAGTTCTTC. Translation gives CASGSPRGANEQFF.